Reported below is one TCR beta chain. The data stem from a study of shared clonotypes between healthy human individuals. CDR3 length equals 17 residues. Trimming removed 7 bases from V and 4 bases from J, with 22 bases in between. Looked up from germline, CDR1 is MNHEY and CDR2 is SMNVEV (reference sequence). Using immunoSEQ multiplex PCR, the repertoire was profiled, and TCRdb retains in-frame clones only, with some absent. The sample carries approximately 500,000 clones, approximately 81% recorded once. This sequence was found in a woman between 35 and 50 years old in good health. Some clones in this sample may be carry-over from other donors' samples. The rearrangement links TRBV27 to TRBJ2-2, with a tentative D call TRBD2 (7 bases). Sequences were obtained from PBMCs. CDR3 residues: CASTINRRGRATGELFF. The CDR3 region has the DNA TGTGCCAGCACCATCAACCGGCGGGGGCGGGCCACCGGGGAGCTGTTTTTT.